Included here is one TCR beta chain sequence, with context. The target antigen is unknown. Primers used in a second PCR of about 7 to 12 cycles were a sample-barcoded 5' primer and a J-beta primer mix. With 12 random nucleotides, a template-switch adaptor tagged each individual cDNA molecule. TCRdb ran MiXCR on the 5' RACE reads and lists one entry per CDR3 protein. The sample holds about 800,000 distinct CDR3 sequences, around 25% seen once. V lost 6 bases and J 4 bases, leaving 13 bases between the germline ends. CDR3 size: 14 residues. Per the germline V gene, CDR1 is MNHEY and CDR2 is SMNVEV (reference sequence). This sample stems from a study of blood T cells in healthy people across ages. Regarding the study as a whole: Long-lived donors exceeded aged donors in naive CD4+ cells and diversity. Age advanced and TCR beta diversity per million T cells fell, roughly linearly.

This same sample was also part of a study on T cells of mothers and their children.

Sequences were obtained from blood. This TCR was recovered from a boy between 10 and 17 years old in good health. The rearrangement links TRBV27 to TRBJ1-5; no definite D call. In DNA form, the CDR3 reads TGTGCCAGCAGGAACATCCTAGGGAATCAGCCCCAGCATTTT. Translation: CASRNILGNQPQHF.